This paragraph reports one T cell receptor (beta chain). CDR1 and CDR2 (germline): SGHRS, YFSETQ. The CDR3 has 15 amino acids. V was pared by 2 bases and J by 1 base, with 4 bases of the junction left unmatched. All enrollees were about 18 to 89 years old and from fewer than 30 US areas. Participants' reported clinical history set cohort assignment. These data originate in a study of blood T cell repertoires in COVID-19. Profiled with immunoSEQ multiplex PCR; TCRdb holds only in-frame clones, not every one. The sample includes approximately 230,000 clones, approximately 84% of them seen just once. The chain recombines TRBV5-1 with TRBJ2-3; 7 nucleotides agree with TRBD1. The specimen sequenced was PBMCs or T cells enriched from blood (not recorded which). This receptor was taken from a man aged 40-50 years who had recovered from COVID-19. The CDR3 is CASSFGQGGTDTQYF. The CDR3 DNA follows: TGCGCCAGCAGCTTCGGGCAGGGGGGCACAGATACGCAGTATTTT.